A selection of T cell receptor beta chains follows, all from one sample in a study of T-cell memory formation after mild COVID-19. Each CDR3 protein is one row after TCRdb ran MiXCR on the 5' RACE reads. The sample shows 120,000 or so distinct CDR3 sequences, approximately 6.2% of them seen only once. Sequenced sample: PBMCs or a T cell subset sorted from them (not recorded which). Receptor source: an adult woman who had mild COVID-19 (a few samples of this study predate the infection). Cell type and time point are not known. Both conserved end residues are part of each CDR3. A D gene is named only where the DNA matches it firmly. Not all rows give a size; the values are once, few, many and, for expanded clones, a class.

size: many; V: TRBV5-1; J: TRBJ2-3; D: -; CDR3: CASSWVSGSPVGADTQYF; DNA: TGCGCCAGCAGCTGGGTAAGCGGGTCTCCCGTCGGGGCAGATACGCAGTATTTT
size: -; V: TRBV29-1; J: TRBJ1-1; D: -; CDR3: CSVVAPGSRGTEAFF; DNA: TGCAGCGTTGTAGCACCGGGATCCAGGGGCACTGAAGCTTTCTTT
size: few; V: TRBV12-3/TRBV12-4; J: TRBJ2-7; D: -; CDR3: CASSSGGGWEGLEQYF; DNA: TGTGCCAGCAGCTCAGGAGGCGGTTGGGAAGGGCTCGAGCAGTACTTC
size: few; V: TRBV6-6; J: TRBJ1-3; D: -; CDR3: CASSYSIIGAGNTIYF; DNA: TGTGCCAGCAGTTACTCGATCATCGGGGCCGGAAACACCATATATTTT
size: -; V: TRBV3-1; J: TRBJ2-7; D: -; CDR3: CASSLLDMGEQYF; DNA: TGTGCCAGCAGCCTATTAGACATGGGGGAGCAGTACTTC
size: few; V: TRBV5-1; J: TRBJ2-2; D: -; CDR3: CASSLMETTGELFF; DNA: TGCGCCAGCAGCTTGATGGAGACAACCGGGGAGCTGTTTTTT
size: -; V: TRBV12-3/TRBV12-4; J: TRBJ2-5; D: -; CDR3: CASSLLGTQYF; DNA: TGTGCCAGCAGTCTGTTAGGGACCCAGTACTTC
size: -; V: TRBV3-1; J: TRBJ1-1; D: -; CDR3: CASSQEGWTTEAFF; DNA: TGTGCCAGCAGCCAAGAAGGATGGACCACTGAAGCTTTCTTT
size: few; V: TRBV6-6; J: TRBJ2-1; D: TRBD2; CDR3: CASSYPDRTSGRALNEQFF; DNA: TGTGCCAGCAGTTACCCGGACAGGACTAGCGGGAGAGCTCTCAATGAGCAGTTCTTC
size: -; V: TRBV3-1; J: TRBJ2-1; D: -; CDR3: CASSRPDGSYNEQFF; DNA: TGTGCCAGCAGCCGCCCGGATGGGTCCTACAATGAGCAGTTCTTC
size: few; V: TRBV5-6; J: TRBJ2-6; D: -; CDR3: CASSPRGLSGANVLTF; DNA: TGTGCCAGCAGCCCTCGAGGTCTCTCTGGGGCCAACGTCCTGACTTTC
size: many; V: TRBV6-5; J: TRBJ2-2; D: -; CDR3: CASSLTGELFF; DNA: TGTGCCAGCAGTCTTACCGGGGAGCTGTTTTTT
size: -; V: TRBV30; J: TRBJ1-1; D: -; CDR3: CACYSERINTEAFF; DNA: TGTGCCTGTTATTCCGAAAGAATTAACACTGAAGCTTTCTTT
size: many; V: TRBV7-3; J: TRBJ2-2; D: TRBD2; CDR3: CASRKRENTGELFF; DNA: TGTGCCAGCAGAAAGCGGGAGAACACCGGGGAGCTGTTTTTT
size: many; V: TRBV7-3; J: TRBJ2-1; D: TRBD2; CDR3: CASSTTSGGTYNEQFF; DNA: TGTGCCAGCAGCACGACTAGCGGGGGAACCTACAATGAGCAGTTCTTC
size: many; V: TRBV5-1; J: TRBJ1-1; D: TRBD1; CDR3: CASHIGTVNTEAFF; DNA: TGCGCCAGCCACATAGGGACAGTGAACACTGAAGCTTTCTTT
size: many; V: TRBV12-3/TRBV12-4; J: TRBJ2-7; D: -; CDR3: CASNRFGSYEQYF; DNA: TGTGCCAGCAACCGGTTTGGCTCCTACGAGCAGTACTTC
size: -; V: TRBV7-2; J: TRBJ1-2; D: -; CDR3: CASSPSGQGPFRYGYTF; DNA: TGTGCCAGCAGCCCCTCGGGGCAGGGCCCCTTCCGCTATGGCTACACCTTC
size: few; V: TRBV9; J: TRBJ2-3; D: -; CDR3: CASSVGMGDTQYF; DNA: TGTGCCAGCAGCGTAGGCATGGGAGATACGCAGTATTTT
size: -; V: TRBV24-1; J: TRBJ2-7; D: -; CDR3: CATSEQGNGYEQYF; DNA: TGTGCCACCAGTGAACAGGGTAACGGCTACGAGCAGTACTTC
size: few; V: TRBV25-1; J: TRBJ2-2; D: -; CDR3: CASKRDSGTGELFF; DNA: TGTGCCAGCAAACGGGACAGCGGGACCGGGGAGCTGTTTTTT
size: -; V: TRBV29-1; J: TRBJ1-5; D: -; CDR3: CSVGGGFGQPQHF; DNA: TGCAGCGTTGGGGGGGGGTTCGGTCAGCCCCAGCATTTT
size: -; V: TRBV3-1; J: TRBJ2-1; D: TRBD1; CDR3: CASSQDPTGGNEQFF; DNA: TGTGCCAGCAGCCAAGACCCGACAGGGGGAAATGAGCAGTTCTTC
size: many; V: TRBV7-2; J: TRBJ2-3; D: -; CDR3: CASSYRRGGGPSDTQYF; DNA: TGTGCCAGCAGCTACCGTAGGGGGGGAGGGCCGTCAGATACGCAGTATTTT
size: -; V: TRBV5-1; J: TRBJ2-2; D: -; CDR3: CASSLVGRGDTGELFF; DNA: TGCGCCAGCAGCTTGGTGGGGCGCGGGGACACCGGGGAGCTGTTTTTT
size: -; V: TRBV27; J: TRBJ1-5; D: -; CDR3: CASSPVDSRNQPQHF; DNA: TGTGCCAGCAGTCCCGTAGACAGTCGGAATCAGCCCCAGCATTTT
size: many; V: TRBV7-8; J: TRBJ2-2; D: -; CDR3: CASSLMVGGVRDTGELFF; DNA: TGTGCCAGCAGCTTAATGGTCGGCGGGGTCCGAGACACCGGGGAGCTGTTTTTT
size: -; V: TRBV5-1; J: TRBJ1-2; D: -; CDR3: CASSLVQGDGYTF; DNA: TGCGCCAGCAGCTTGGTACAGGGAGATGGCTACACCTTC
size: few; V: TRBV7-2; J: TRBJ2-1; D: TRBD2; CDR3: CASSSLLAGANNEQFF; DNA: TGTGCCAGCAGCTCATTACTAGCGGGAGCGAACAATGAGCAGTTCTTC
size: many; V: TRBV5-1; J: TRBJ2-1; D: TRBD2; CDR3: CASSFTSGPYNEQFF; DNA: TGCGCCAGCAGCTTTACTAGCGGTCCCTACAATGAGCAGTTCTTC
size: few; V: TRBV28; J: TRBJ2-4; D: -; CDR3: CASSLASNSNIQYF; DNA: TGTGCCAGCAGTTTAGCCTCGAACTCGAACATTCAGTACTTC
size: few; V: TRBV7-9; J: TRBJ1-4; D: -; CDR3: CASSSGQGAREKLFFF; DNA: -
size: few; V: TRBV5-1; J: TRBJ2-7; D: -; CDR3: CASSLAQTSQLLQYF; DNA: TGCGCCAGCAGCTTGGCCCAAACTAGCCAACTACTGCAGTACTTC
size: -; V: TRBV7-9; J: TRBJ2-7; D: -; CDR3: CASTPFGPSYEQYF; DNA: TGTGCCAGCACCCCATTCGGACCCAGCTACGAGCAGTACTTC
size: many; V: TRBV7-2; J: TRBJ2-1; D: -; CDR3: CASSLASSYNEQFF; DNA: TGTGCCAGCAGCTTAGCCAGCTCCTACAATGAGCAGTTCTTC
size: few; V: TRBV12-3/TRBV12-4; J: TRBJ2-1; D: -; CDR3: CASSFPGVNEQFF; DNA: TGTGCCAGCAGTTTCCCGGGGGTGAATGAGCAGTTCTTC
size: few; V: TRBV4-3; J: TRBJ1-5; D: -; CDR3: CASSQDPVGQPQHF; DNA: TGCGCCAGCAGCCAAGACCCGGTGGGACAGCCCCAGCATTTT
size: -; V: TRBV20-1; J: TRBJ1-5; D: -; CDR3: CSARLGSNQPQHF; DNA: TGCAGTGCTAGACTAGGGAGCAATCAGCCCCAGCATTTT
size: many; V: TRBV20-1; J: TRBJ2-1; D: -; CDR3: CSARAGYNEQFF; DNA: TGCAGTGCTAGAGCGGGGTACAATGAGCAGTTCTTC
size: -; V: TRBV5-8; J: TRBJ1-1; D: -; CDR3: CASSLERWMNTESFF; DNA: TGTGCCAGCAGCTTGGAGCGGTGGATGAACACTGAATCTTTCTTT
size: -; V: TRBV5-1; J: TRBJ1-2; D: TRBD1; CDR3: CASSGGGQGGGGYTF; DNA: TGCGCCAGCAGCGGAGGCGGACAGGGGGGCGGCGGCTACACCTTC
size: few; V: TRBV5-4; J: TRBJ2-2; D: -; CDR3: CASSLGSSGELFF; DNA: TGTGCCAGCAGCTTGGGTTCCAGCGGGGAGCTGTTTTTT
size: many; V: TRBV5-1; J: TRBJ1-1; D: -; CDR3: CASSLMNTEAFF; DNA: TGCGCCAGCAGCCTGATGAACACTGAAGCTTTCTTT
size: many; V: TRBV11-2; J: TRBJ2-1; D: -; CDR3: CASSLDKGSYNEQFF; DNA: TGTGCCAGCAGCTTAGATAAGGGATCCTACAATGAGCAGTTCTTC
size: few; V: TRBV5-4; J: TRBJ1-1; D: -; CDR3: CASSLPGAPSEAFF; DNA: TGTGCCAGCAGCTTGCCGGGAGCTCCATCTGAAGCTTTCTTT
size: -; V: TRBV3-1; J: TRBJ2-5; D: -; CDR3: CASSPPSRGRETQYF; DNA: TGTGCCAGCAGCCCGCCTAGCAGGGGGAGGGAGACCCAGTACTTC